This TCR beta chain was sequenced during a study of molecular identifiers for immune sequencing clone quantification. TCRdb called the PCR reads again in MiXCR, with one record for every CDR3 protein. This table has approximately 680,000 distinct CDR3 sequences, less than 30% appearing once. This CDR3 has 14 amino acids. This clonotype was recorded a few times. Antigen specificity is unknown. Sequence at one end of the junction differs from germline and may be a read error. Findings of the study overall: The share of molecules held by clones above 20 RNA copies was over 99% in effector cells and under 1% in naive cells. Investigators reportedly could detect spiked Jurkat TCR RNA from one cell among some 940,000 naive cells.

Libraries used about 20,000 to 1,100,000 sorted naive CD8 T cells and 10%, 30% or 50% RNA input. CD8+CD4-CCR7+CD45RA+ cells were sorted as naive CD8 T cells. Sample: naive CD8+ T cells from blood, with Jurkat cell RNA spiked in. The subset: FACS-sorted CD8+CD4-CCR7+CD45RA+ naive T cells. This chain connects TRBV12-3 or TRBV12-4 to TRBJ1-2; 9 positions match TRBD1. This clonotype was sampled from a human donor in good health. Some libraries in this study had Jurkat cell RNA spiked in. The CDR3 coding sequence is TGTGCCAGCAGTGAACCGGGACAGGGATCAGCGAGGGCCTTC. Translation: CASSEPGQGSARAF.